Included here is one T cell receptor (beta chain) sequence, with context. Antigen unknown. Sequencing used immunoSEQ multiplex PCR; TCRdb keeps in-frame clones, though not all of them. Of around 610,000 clones listed, 96% are singletons. Naive CD8 populations comprised CD45RO-negative cells positively selected for CCR7, excluding terminally differentiated effector memory CD45RA+ cells. Donors comprised healthy HIV-negative adults lacking recent acute infections or vaccinations. The CDR3 extends over 15 amino acids. The V end was cut by 6 bases, the J end by 0 bases, with 14 bases between. CDR1 is MNHEY, CDR2 SMNVEV, per germline (reference sequence). This record belongs to a study of shared clonotypes between healthy human individuals. Study findings and constraints: Sampling included only blood; tissue repertoires likely differ.

The V gene is TRBV27, the J gene TRBJ1-1; no firm D call. Sequenced material: naive CD8+ T cells sorted from blood. This receptor was taken from a woman aged 25 to 39 in good health. DNA for the CDR3: TGTGCCAGCAGCTCAGACCCTCCGATGAACACTGAAGCTTTCTTT. Amino acid sequence: CASSSDPPMNTEAFF.